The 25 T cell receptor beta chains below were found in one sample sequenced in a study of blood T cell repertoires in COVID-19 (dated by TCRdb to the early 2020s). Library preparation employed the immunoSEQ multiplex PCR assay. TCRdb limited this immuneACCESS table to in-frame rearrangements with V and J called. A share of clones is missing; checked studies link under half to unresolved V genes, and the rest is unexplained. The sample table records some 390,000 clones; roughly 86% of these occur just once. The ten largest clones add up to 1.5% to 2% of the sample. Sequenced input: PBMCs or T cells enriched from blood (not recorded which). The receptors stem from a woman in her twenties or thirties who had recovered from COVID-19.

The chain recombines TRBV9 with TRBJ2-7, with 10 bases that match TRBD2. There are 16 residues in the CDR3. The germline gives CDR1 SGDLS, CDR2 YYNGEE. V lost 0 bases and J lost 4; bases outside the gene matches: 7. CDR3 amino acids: CASSVGGTSGVYEQYF. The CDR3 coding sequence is TGTGCCAGCAGCGTAGGGGGAACTAGCGGGGTGTACGAGCAGTACTTC.

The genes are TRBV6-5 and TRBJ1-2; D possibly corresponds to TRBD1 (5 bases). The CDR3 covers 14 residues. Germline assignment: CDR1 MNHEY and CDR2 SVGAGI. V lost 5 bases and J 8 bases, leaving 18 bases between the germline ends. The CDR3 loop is CASSPDSNNRGYTF. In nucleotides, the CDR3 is TGTGCCAGCAGTCCCGACAGCAACAACAGGGGCTACACCTTC.

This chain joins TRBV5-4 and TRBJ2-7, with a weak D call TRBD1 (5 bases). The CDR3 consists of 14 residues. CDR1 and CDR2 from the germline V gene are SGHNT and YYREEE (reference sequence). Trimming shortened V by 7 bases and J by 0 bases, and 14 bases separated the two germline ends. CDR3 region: CASGPTAFSYEQYF. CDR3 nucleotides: TGTGCCAGCGGACCGACAGCTTTCTCCTACGAGCAGTACTTC.

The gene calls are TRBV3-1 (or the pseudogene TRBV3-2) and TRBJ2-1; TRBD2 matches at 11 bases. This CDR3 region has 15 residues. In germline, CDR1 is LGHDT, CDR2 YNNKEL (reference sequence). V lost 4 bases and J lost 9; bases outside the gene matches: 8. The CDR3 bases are TGTGCCAGCAGCCCCTTTAGCGGGGGGGCCGCTGAGCAGTTCTTC. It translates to CASSPFSGGAAEQFF.

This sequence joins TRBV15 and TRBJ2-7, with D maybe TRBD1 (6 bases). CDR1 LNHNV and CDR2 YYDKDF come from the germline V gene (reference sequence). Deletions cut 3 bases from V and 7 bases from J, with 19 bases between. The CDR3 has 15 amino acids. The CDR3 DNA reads TGTGCCACCAGCAGCGGTCCACAGGGTTCGGGAGAGCAGTACTTC. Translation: CATSSGPQGSGEQYF.

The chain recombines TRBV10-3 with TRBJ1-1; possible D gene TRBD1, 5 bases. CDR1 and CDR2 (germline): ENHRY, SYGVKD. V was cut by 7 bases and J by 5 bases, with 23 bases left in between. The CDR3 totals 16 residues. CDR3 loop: CAINDSGNGVETEAFF. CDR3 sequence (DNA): TGTGCCATCAACGACTCAGGGAATGGGGTGGAGACTGAAGCTTTCTTT.

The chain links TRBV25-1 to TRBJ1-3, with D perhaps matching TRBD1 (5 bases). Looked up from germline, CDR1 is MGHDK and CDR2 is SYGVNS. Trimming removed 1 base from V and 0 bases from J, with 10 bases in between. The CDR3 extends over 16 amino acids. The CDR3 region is CASSESVGPSGNTIYF. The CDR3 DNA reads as TGTGCCAGCAGTGAATCCGTGGGGCCCTCTGGAAACACCATATATTTT.

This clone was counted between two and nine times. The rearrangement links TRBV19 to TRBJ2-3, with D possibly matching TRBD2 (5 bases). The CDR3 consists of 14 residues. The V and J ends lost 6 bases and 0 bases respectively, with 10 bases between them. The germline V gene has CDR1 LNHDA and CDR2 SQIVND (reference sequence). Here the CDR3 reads CASSKDLSTDTQYF. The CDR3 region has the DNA TGTGCCAGTAGCAAGGACTTAAGCACAGATACGCAGTATTTT.

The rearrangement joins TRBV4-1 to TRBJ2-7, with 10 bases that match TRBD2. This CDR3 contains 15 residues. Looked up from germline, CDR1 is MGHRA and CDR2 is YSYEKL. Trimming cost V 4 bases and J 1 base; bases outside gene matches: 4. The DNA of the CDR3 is TGCGCCAGCAGCCTTCTTAGCGGGGGGTCCTACGAGCAGTACTTC. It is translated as CASSLLSGGSYEQYF.

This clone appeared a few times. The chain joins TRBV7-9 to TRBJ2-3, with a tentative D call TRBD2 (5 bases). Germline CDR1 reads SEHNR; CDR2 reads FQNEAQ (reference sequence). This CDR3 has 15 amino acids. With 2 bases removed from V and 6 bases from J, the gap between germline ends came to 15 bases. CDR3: CASSLLREDADTQYF. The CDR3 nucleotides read TGTGCCAGCAGCTTATTGAGGGAAGATGCGGATACGCAGTATTTT.

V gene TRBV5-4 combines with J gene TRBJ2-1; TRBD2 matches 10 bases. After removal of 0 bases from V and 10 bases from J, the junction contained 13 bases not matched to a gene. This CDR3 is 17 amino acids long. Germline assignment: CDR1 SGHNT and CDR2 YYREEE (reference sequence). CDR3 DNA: TGTGCCAGCAGCTTGGTGAGTCTAGCGGGAGCCATCAGGGAGCAGTTCTTC. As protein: CASSLVSLAGAIREQFF. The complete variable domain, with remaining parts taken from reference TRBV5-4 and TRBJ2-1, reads ETGVTQSPTHLIKTRGQQVTLRCSSQSGHNTVSWYQQALGQGPQFIFQYYREEENGRGNFPPRFSGLQFPNYSSELNVNALELDDSALYLCASSLVSLAGAIREQFFGPGTRLTVL.

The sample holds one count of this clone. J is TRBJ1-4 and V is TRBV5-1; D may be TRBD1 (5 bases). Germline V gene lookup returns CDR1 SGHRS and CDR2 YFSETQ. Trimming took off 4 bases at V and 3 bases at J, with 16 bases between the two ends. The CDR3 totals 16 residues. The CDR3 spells CASSAGPGGANEKLFF. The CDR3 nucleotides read TGCGCCAGCAGCGCCGGGCCCGGAGGGGCTAATGAAAAACTGTTTTTT.

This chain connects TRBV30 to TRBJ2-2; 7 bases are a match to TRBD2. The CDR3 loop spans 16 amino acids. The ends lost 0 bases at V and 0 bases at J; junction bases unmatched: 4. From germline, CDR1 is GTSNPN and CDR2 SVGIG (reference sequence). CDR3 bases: TGTGCCTGGAGTGTAGGGCTAGCGGCGAACACCGGGGAGCTGTTTTTT. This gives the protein CAWSVGLAANTGELFF.

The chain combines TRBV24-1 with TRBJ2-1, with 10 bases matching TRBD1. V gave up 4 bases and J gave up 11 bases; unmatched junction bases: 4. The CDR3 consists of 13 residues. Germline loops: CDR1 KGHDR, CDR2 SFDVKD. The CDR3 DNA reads TGTGCCACCAGTGACCGGGACAGGGGACAGCAGTTCTTC. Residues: CATSDRDRGQQFF.

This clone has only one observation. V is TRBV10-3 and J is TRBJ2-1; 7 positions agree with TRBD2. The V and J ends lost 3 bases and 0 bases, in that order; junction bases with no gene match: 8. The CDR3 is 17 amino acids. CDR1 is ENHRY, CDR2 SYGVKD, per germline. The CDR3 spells CAISDPKGGSSYNEQFF. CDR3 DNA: TGTGCCATCAGTGACCCCAAAGGCGGGAGCTCCTACAATGAGCAGTTCTTC.

CDR3 protein: CASSLDLGPGVEQYF. DNA of the CDR3: TGTGCCAGCAGCTTAGATCTGGGGCCAGGAGTGGAGCAGTACTTC. This chain joins TRBV7-9 and TRBJ2-7; tentative D call: TRBD1 (5 bases). Germline V gene lookup returns CDR1 SEHNR and CDR2 FQNEAQ (reference sequence). This CDR3 spans 15 amino acids. Deletions cut 1 base from V and 7 bases from J, with 17 bases between.

CDR3 residues: CASSSGGRADTQYF. CDR3 DNA sequence: TGTGCCAGCAGTTCAGGGGGAAGGGCAGATACGCAGTATTTT. This chain uses TRBV28 with TRBJ2-3; 7 bases fit TRBD1. The CDR3 loop spans 14 amino acids. V gave up 4 bases and J gave up 4 bases; unmatched junction bases: 5. From germline, CDR1 is MDHEN and CDR2 SYDVKM.

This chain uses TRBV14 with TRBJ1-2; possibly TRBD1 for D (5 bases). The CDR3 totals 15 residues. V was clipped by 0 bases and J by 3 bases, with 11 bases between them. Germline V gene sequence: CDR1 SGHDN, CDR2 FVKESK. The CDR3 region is CASSQDLGVDYGYTF. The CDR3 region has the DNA TGTGCCAGCAGCCAAGATTTAGGGGTCGACTATGGCTACACCTTC.

CDR3 sequence (DNA): TGTGCCAGCAGCTTCCGAGCCAATCAGCCCCAGCATTTT. It codes for CASSFRANQPQHF. The chain is built from TRBV7-8 and TRBJ1-5; D gene unclear. CDR1 SGHVS and CDR2 FQNEAQ come from the germline V gene. CDR3 length: 13 amino acids. Deletions cut 3 bases from V and 3 bases from J, with 6 bases between.

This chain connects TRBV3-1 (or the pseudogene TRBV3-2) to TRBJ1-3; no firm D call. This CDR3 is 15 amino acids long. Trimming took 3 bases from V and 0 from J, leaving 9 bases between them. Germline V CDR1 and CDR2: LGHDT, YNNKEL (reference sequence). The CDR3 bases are TGTGCCAGCAGCCATGGCTCGAACTCTGGAAACACCATATATTTT. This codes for CASSHGSNSGNTIYF.

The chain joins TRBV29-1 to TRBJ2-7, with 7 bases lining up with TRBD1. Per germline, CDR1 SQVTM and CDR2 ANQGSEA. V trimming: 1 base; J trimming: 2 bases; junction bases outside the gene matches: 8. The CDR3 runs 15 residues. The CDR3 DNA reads TGCAGCGTTGAAGTCCGGCGACAGGGTACCTACGAGCAGTACTTC. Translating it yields CSVEVRRQGTYEQYF.

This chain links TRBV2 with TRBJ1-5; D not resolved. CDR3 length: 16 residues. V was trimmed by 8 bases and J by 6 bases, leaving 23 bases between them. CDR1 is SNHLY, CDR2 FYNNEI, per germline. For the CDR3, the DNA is TGTGCCAGCTCCTTGGGCTTCTCATACTCAATTCAGCCCCAGCATTTT. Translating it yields CASSLGFSYSIQPQHF.

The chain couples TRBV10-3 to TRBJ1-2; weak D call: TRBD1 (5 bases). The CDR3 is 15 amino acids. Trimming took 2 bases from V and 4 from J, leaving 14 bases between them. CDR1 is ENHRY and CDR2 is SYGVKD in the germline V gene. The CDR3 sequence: CAISEGQGDLYGYTF. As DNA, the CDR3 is TGTGCCATCAGTGAGGGCCAGGGTGATCTCTATGGCTACACCTTC.

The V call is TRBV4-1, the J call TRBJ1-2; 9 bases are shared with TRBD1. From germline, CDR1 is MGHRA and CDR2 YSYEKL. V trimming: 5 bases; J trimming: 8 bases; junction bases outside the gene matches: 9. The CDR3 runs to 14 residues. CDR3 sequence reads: CASSTGQGAFGYTF. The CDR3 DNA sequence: TGCGCCAGCAGCACGGGACAGGGTGCTTTCGGCTACACCTTC.

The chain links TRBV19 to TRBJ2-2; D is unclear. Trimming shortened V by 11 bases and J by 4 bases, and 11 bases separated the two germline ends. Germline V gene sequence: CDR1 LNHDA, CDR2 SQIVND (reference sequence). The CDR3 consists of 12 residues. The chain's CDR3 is CAVSESTGELFF. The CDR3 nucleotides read TGTGCCGTTTCTGAGTCCACCGGGGAGCTGTTTTTT.